This T cell receptor beta chain was documented in a study of CD8 T cells in ankylosing spondylitis. Looked up from germline, CDR1 is SGHRS and CDR2 is YFSETQ. With 3 bases removed from V and 1 base from J, the gap between germline ends came to 11 bases. The CDR3 loop spans 15 amino acids. TCRdb reprocessed the 5' RACE reads with MiXCR, giving one entry per CDR3 protein. The top ten hold about 10% of the sample, which has 300,000 to 400,000 distinct CDR3 sequences, 11% seen once. This clonotype was counted ten times or more. What it binds is not known. Study-wide results and limits: Certain motif variants had earlier been reported in reactive arthritis synovial fluid and blood. In ankylosing spondylitis blood, a motif of seven to nine highly homologous TCR beta variants appeared characteristic.

The chain carries TRBV5-1 and TRBJ2-1; D uncertain. The source is a female donor with ankylosing spondylitis or in good health (not recorded which). Sample: blood, either unsorted or a sorted T cell fraction (not recorded which). In nucleotides, the CDR3 is TGCGCCAGCAGCTCGACTCGTGGATCCTACAATGAGCAGTTCTTC. Amino acid sequence: CASSSTRGSYNEQFF.